The 25 T cell receptor beta chains in this list originate from one sample, sequenced in a study of blood T cell repertoires in COVID-19. Generated by immunoSEQ multiplex PCR, the TCRdb table keeps only in-frame clones and is missing some. The sample shows about 160,000 clones, roughly 80% of them seen only once. Sequenced material: PBMCs or T cells enriched from blood (not recorded which). The source is a woman aged 55-69 years who had recovered from COVID-19.

The CDR3 loop reads CALRGATDTQYF. The CDR3 nucleotides read TGTGCCCTCCGGGGAGCCACAGATACGCAGTATTTT. The chain has TRBV6-5 and TRBJ2-3; D might be TRBD2 (5 bases). The germline V and J ends were trimmed by 11 bases and 2 bases, with 11 bases remaining between them. In germline, CDR1 is MNHEY, CDR2 SVGAGI. CDR3 length equals 12 residues.

This clone was found once. The chain couples TRBV19 to TRBJ2-1; TRBD1 matches at 9 bases. The ends lost 3 bases at V and 7 bases at J; junction bases unmatched: 7. The CDR3 loop spans 15 amino acids. Germline CDR1 LNHDA, CDR2 SQIVND (reference sequence). CDR3 loop: CASSIPGQGRNEQFF. Written as DNA, the CDR3 is TGTGCCAGTAGTATTCCTGGACAGGGGAGGAATGAGCAGTTCTTC.

The chain couples TRBV4-1 to TRBJ1-2; a possible D gene is TRBD1 (5 bases). V was clipped by 0 bases and J by 1 base, with 18 bases between them. The CDR3 totals 18 residues. Germline V gene lookup returns CDR1 MGHRA and CDR2 YSYEKL. In nucleotides, the CDR3 is TGCGCCAGCAGCCAAGAACCCCCGCCCCGGGGGGGTAACTATGGCTACACCTTC. Amino acid sequence: CASSQEPPPRGGNYGYTF.

Only one count was recorded for this clone. This chain joins TRBV4-1 and TRBJ2-7; 7 nucleotides agree with TRBD2. CDR3 size: 15 residues. Germline assignment: CDR1 MGHRA and CDR2 YSYEKL. Trimming removed 2 bases from V and 5 bases from J; junction bases left unmatched: 9. The CDR3 region has the DNA TGCGCCAGCAGCCAAATGGGGGGGATCCCCCACGAGCAGTACTTC. Protein product: CASSQMGGIPHEQYF.

This clone was detected only a few times. This chain joins TRBV2 and TRBJ2-7; D uncertain. The CDR3 is 14 residues long. The germline V gene has CDR1 SNHLY and CDR2 FYNNEI. V was cut by 7 bases and J by 3 bases, with 16 bases left in between. The CDR3 DNA reads TGTGCCAGCACCGCACATTCGTATGTCTACGAGCAGTACTTC. Its protein product is CASTAHSYVYEQYF.

J is TRBJ1-2 and V is TRBV27, with 7 bases fitting TRBD1. After removal of 5 bases from V and 3 bases from J, the junction contained 3 bases not matched to a gene. CDR1 is MNHEY, CDR2 SMNVEV, per germline (reference sequence). The CDR3 length is 13 residues. The CDR3, as DNA: TGTGCCAGCAGTGACAGGGCCTACTATGGCTACACCTTC. Translating it yields CASSDRAYYGYTF.

This clone has a single count. This chain links TRBV6-5 with TRBJ2-2; D is perhaps TRBD2 (7 bases). This CDR3 region has 15 residues. Looked up from germline, CDR1 is MNHEY and CDR2 is SVGAGI. V was pared by 8 bases and J by 0 bases, with 13 bases between. CDR3 residues: CASPRGAANTGELFF. CDR3 coding DNA: TGTGCCAGCCCACGGGGGGCGGCGAACACCGGGGAGCTGTTTTTT.

V usage is TRBV11-2 and J usage is TRBJ2-2; D possibly corresponds to TRBD2 (5 bases). V shed 4 bases and J shed 4 bases, with 16 bases lying between them. Per germline, CDR1 SGHAT and CDR2 FQNNGV. The CDR3 contains 16 residues. The CDR3 sequence is CASSSEARLPTGELFF. As DNA, the CDR3 is TGTGCCAGCAGCTCCGAGGCTAGACTACCCACCGGGGAGCTGTTTTTT.

A few counts support this clone. The gene calls are TRBV5-1 and TRBJ2-2, with a possible D match to TRBD1 (5 bases). Germline CDR1 SGHRS, CDR2 YFSETQ. The CDR3 runs 18 residues. V was clipped by 0 bases and J by 4 bases, with 19 bases between them. CDR3 protein: CASSLVGLDRGPTGELFF. As DNA, the CDR3 is TGCGCCAGCAGCTTGGTGGGGCTTGATCGTGGGCCCACCGGGGAGCTGTTTTTT.

The chain links TRBV2 to TRBJ1-1; no firm D call. The CDR3 runs 13 residues. Trimming took 7 bases from V and 0 from J, leaving 9 bases between them. Per the germline V gene, CDR1 is SNHLY and CDR2 is FYNNEI. The CDR3 DNA is TGTGCCAGCATGGCGGATGTGAACACTGAAGCTTTCTTT. It is translated as CASMADVNTEAFF. Together with reference TRBV2 and TRBJ1-1, the CDR3 gives the full variable domain: EPEVTQTPSHQVTQMGQEVILRCVPISNHLYFYWYRQILGQKVEFLVSFYNNEISEKSEIFDDQFSVERPDGSNFTLKIRSTKLEDSAMYFCASMADVNTEAFFGQGTRLTVV.

This clone came up a few times. The genes are TRBV27 and TRBJ1-1, with D unclear. Germline values: CDR1 MNHEY, CDR2 SMNVEV (reference sequence). Trimming pared 6 bases from V and 6 bases from J, leaving 17 bases between. The CDR3 contains 14 residues. The chain's CDR3 is CASSQIARGPEAFF. The CDR3, as DNA: TGTGCCAGCAGCCAAATCGCGCGCGGCCCTGAAGCTTTCTTT.

The rearrangement uses TRBV3-1 (or the pseudogene TRBV3-2) and TRBJ2-5; 8 nucleotides line up with TRBD2. Per the germline V gene, CDR1 is LGHDT and CDR2 is YNNKEL (reference sequence). Trimming at V came to 4 bases and at J to 2 bases, leaving 9 bases not matched to a gene. This CDR3 is built from 16 residues. The CDR3 region has the DNA TGTGCCAGCAGCCGAAGAGCCGGGGGGGATCAAGAGACCCAGTACTTC. Encoded protein: CASSRRAGGDQETQYF.

The chain carries TRBV2 and TRBJ2-1; TRBD1 agrees at 7 bases. This CDR3 contains 14 residues. Germline lookup yields CDR1 SNHLY and CDR2 FYNNEI. After removal of 5 bases from V and 2 bases from J, the junction contained 3 bases not matched to a gene. The CDR3 is CASSRQGTYNEQFF. The CDR3 coding sequence is TGTGCCAGCAGTCGACAGGGTACCTACAATGAGCAGTTCTTC.

The rearrangement uses TRBV14 and TRBJ1-1; D possibly corresponds to TRBD1 (5 bases). This CDR3 has 17 amino acids. Germline V gene data show CDR1 as SGHDN and CDR2 as FVKESK. Trimming removed 0 bases from V and 3 bases from J, with 17 bases in between. This CDR3 reads CASSQDISGGWDTEAFF. DNA for the CDR3: TGTGCCAGCAGCCAAGATATCAGCGGGGGATGGGACACTGAAGCTTTCTTT.

V and J are TRBV2 and TRBJ2-7; TRBD2 matches 13 bases. The CDR3 totals 16 residues. With V trimmed by 6 bases and J by 0 bases, 5 bases remained unmatched. The germline CDR1 and CDR2 sequences are SNHLY and FYNNEI. CDR3 in amino acids: CASRPGLAGSSYEQYF. The CDR3 bases are TGTGCCAGCAGACCGGGACTAGCGGGGTCCTCCTACGAGCAGTACTTC.

The gene calls are TRBV4-1 and TRBJ2-7; TRBD2 agrees at 14 bases. Germline V gene sequence: CDR1 MGHRA, CDR2 YSYEKL. There are 20 residues in the CDR3. V was clipped by 4 bases and J by 1 base; unmatched bases: 15. The CDR3 is CASSPRLGTSGGRTSYEQYF. The CDR3 region has the DNA TGCGCCAGCAGCCCGCGACTTGGGACTAGCGGGGGACGCACGTCCTACGAGCAGTACTTC.

The table lists this clone with a count of one. A much larger clone differs by one base, so this may be a read error. The sample has other DNA sequences that encode this CDR3 too. The chain is built from TRBV12-3 or TRBV12-4 and TRBJ1-1; TRBD1 might be the D (6 bases). The V end was cut by 5 bases, the J end by 0 bases, with 7 bases between. The CDR3 totals 13 residues. CDR3 loop: CASSPGVNTEAFF. The DNA of the CDR3 is TGTGCCAGCAGTCCAGGGGTGAACACTGAAGCTTTCTTT.

This sequence joins TRBV21-1 and TRBJ2-7; the table calls TRBD1, which could not be checked here. TRBV21-1 is labeled a pseudogene. The CDR3 has 14 residues. CDR3 region: CASSTRDRTYEQYF. The CDR3 DNA follows: TGTGCCAGCAGTACCCGGGACAGAACCTACGAGCAGTACTTC.

This chain connects TRBV6-6 to TRBJ2-1; 9 bases align to TRBD2. In germline, CDR1 is MNHNY, CDR2 SVGAGI (reference sequence). This CDR3 contains 12 residues. The junction had 6 bases not matched to a gene; V was cut back by 11 bases and J by 7 bases. The CDR3 here is CAGGGALNEQFF. The CDR3 bases are TGTGCCGGCGGGGGGGCCTTAAATGAGCAGTTCTTC.

The chain carries TRBV24-1 and TRBJ2-5; TRBD1 matches at 10 bases. CDR3 length: 14 residues. Trimming at V came to 9 bases and at J to 5 bases, leaving 8 bases not matched to a gene. Per the germline V gene, CDR1 is KGHDR and CDR2 is SFDVKD. Here the CDR3 DNA reads TGTGCCACCTCCGGGACAGGGGCCCGGGAGACCCAGTACTTC. This codes for CATSGTGARETQYF.

The chain combines TRBV19 with TRBJ2-4, with no clear D. The CDR3 spans 14 residues. Trimming took 2 bases from V and 0 from J, leaving 5 bases between them. The germline V gene has CDR1 LNHDA and CDR2 SQIVND (reference sequence). This chain's CDR3 is CASSIRLAKNIQYF. The CDR3 DNA follows: TGTGCCAGTAGTATAAGACTAGCCAAAAACATTCAGTACTTC.

The chain carries TRBV7-2 and TRBJ1-1, with D possibly matching TRBD1 (6 bases). This CDR3 is 17 amino acids long. Trimming took off 5 bases at V and 0 bases at J, with 19 bases between the two ends. CDR1 is SGHTA and CDR2 is FQGNSA in the germline V gene. The CDR3 coding sequence is TGTGCCAGCAGCCCGCCGCGGGCAGGGGCCATGAACACTGAAGCTTTCTTT. Translated, it gives CASSPPRAGAMNTEAFF.

This chain uses TRBV24-1 with TRBJ2-3; TRBD1 is a possible D gene (6 bases). The germline V gene encodes CDR1 KGHDR and CDR2 SFDVKD. Trimming removed 3 bases at V and 2 bases at J, with 11 bases between. The length of the CDR3 is 15 residues. CDR3 sequence: CATSDTRDNTDTQYF. The CDR3 DNA reads as TGTGCCACCAGTGATACCCGGGACAACACAGATACGCAGTATTTT.

The chain couples TRBV10-1 to TRBJ1-2; D is ambiguous. V dropped 8 bases and J dropped 2 bases, with 12 bases sitting between them. The CDR3 sequence is 13 residues long. The germline CDR1 and CDR2 sequences are WNHNN and SYGVQD (reference sequence). The chain's CDR3 is CASSSGLNYGYTF. The CDR3 coding sequence is TGCGCCAGCTCATCGGGTTTAAACTATGGCTACACCTTC.

This chain uses TRBV11-3 with TRBJ2-3; 12 nucleotides match TRBD1. This CDR3 contains 17 residues. Germline CDR1 reads SGHNT; CDR2 reads YENEEA. The V and J ends lost 4 bases and 1 base, in that order; junction bases with no gene match: 6. The CDR3 here is CASSSGDRGPGTDTQYF. DNA for the CDR3: TGTGCCAGCAGCTCCGGGGACAGGGGGCCAGGCACAGATACGCAGTATTTT.